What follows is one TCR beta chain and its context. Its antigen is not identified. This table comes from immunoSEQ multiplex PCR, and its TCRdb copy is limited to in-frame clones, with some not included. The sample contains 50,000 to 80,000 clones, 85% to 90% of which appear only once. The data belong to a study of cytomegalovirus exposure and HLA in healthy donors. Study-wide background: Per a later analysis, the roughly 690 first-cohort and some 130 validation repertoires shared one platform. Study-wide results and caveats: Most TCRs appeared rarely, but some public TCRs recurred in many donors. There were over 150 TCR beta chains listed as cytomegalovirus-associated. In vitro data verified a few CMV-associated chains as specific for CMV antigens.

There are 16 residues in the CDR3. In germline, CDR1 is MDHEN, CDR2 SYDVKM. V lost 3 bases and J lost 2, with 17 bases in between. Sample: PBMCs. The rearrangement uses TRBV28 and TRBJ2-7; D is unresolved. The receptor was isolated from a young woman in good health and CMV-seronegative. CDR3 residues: CASSLPVNKPTYEQYF. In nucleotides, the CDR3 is TGTGCCAGCAGTTTGCCTGTTAATAAACCTACCTACGAGCAGTACTTC.